Each of the 27 T cell receptor beta chains below was sequenced from the same sample in a study of post-analysis software for immune sequencing data. Prepared libraries of TCR beta cDNA carried unique molecular identifiers. TCRdb itself ran the PCR reads through MiXCR, one entry per CDR3 protein. The data hold some 160,000 distinct CDR3 sequences, with about 37% observed a single time. The sequencing here drew on blood, taken after autologous hematopoietic stem cell transplantation. Receptors originate from a girl aged 5-17 years with multiple sclerosis.

This clonotype has only a few counts. This sequence joins TRBV4-3 and TRBJ2-1; the match to TRBD2 covers 8 bases. The CDR3 is 17 residues long. J was trimmed by 4 bases and V by 2 bases; bases with no gene match: 10. Looked up from germline, CDR1 is LGHNA and CDR2 is YSLEER. CDR3 in DNA: TGCGCCAGCAGCCAAAATCCGGAGACTAGCGAATACAATGAGCAGTTCTTC. The encoded protein is CASSQNPETSEYNEQFF.

This clonotype has only a few counts. The J gene is TRBJ2-1, the V gene TRBV7-3, with 12 bases that match TRBD2. The CDR3 loop spans 15 amino acids. Trimming cost V 5 bases and J 3 bases; bases outside gene matches: 2. Germline lookup yields CDR1 SGHTA and CDR2 FQGTGA. CDR3 residues: CASSKGLAGYNEQFF. The CDR3 nucleotides read TGTGCCAGCAGCAAGGGACTAGCGGGCTACAATGAGCAGTTCTTC.

This clonotype appeared a single time. This sequence joins TRBV5-1 and TRBJ1-2, with D perhaps TRBD1 (6 bases). Germline CDR1 is SGHRS and CDR2 is YFSETQ. The V end lost 4 bases, the J end lost 4 bases, and 11 bases lay between the germline ends. The length of the CDR3 is 13 residues. CDR3 loop: CASSTDSGYGYTF. CDR3 coding DNA: TGCGCCAGCAGCACGGACAGCGGCTATGGCTACACCTTC.

This clonotype was detected ten times or more. The chain combines TRBV28 with TRBJ1-4; D unclear. CDR1 is MDHEN and CDR2 is SYDVKM in the germline V gene. Trimming pared 8 bases from V and 7 bases from J, leaving 17 bases between. The CDR3 length is 14 residues. CDR3 bases: TGTGCCAGCTATCCGCGGGGTGGTCGTGAAAAACTGTTTTTT. Translated: CASYPRGGREKLFF. The entire variable domain, with the rest obtained from reference TRBV28 and TRBJ1-4, is as follows: DVKVTQSSRYLVKRTGEKVFLECVQDMDHENMFWYRQDPGLGLRLIYFSYDVKMKEKGDIPEGYSVSREKKERFSLILESASTNQTSMYLCASYPRGGREKLFFGSGTQLSVL.

The V gene is TRBV7-2, the J gene TRBJ2-1; 13 positions match TRBD2. Per the germline V gene, CDR1 is SGHTA and CDR2 is FQGNSA. CDR3 length: 16 residues. The V segment lost 5 bases and the J segment 9 bases; nucleotides outside the gene matches: 10. The DNA of the CDR3 is TGTGCCAGCAGCGACCGCGGACTAGCGGGAGTGGGTGAGCAGTTCTTC. Protein: CASSDRGLAGVGEQFF. Drawing the rest from reference TRBV7-2 and TRBJ2-1, the complete variable domain is GAGVSQSPSNKVTEKGKDVELRCDPISGHTALYWYRQSLGQGLEFLIYFQGNSAPDKSGLPSDRFSAERTGGSVSTLTIQRTQQEDSAVYLCASSDRGLAGVGEQFFGPGTRLTVL.

This sequence joins TRBV12-3 or TRBV12-4 and TRBJ2-5; D possibly corresponds to TRBD1 (5 bases). The J call may be incorrect, as the DNA end agrees better with TRBJ2-7. This CDR3 region has 16 residues. The CDR3 sequence is CASSSPGSGWIFEQYF. The CDR3 nucleotides are TGTGCCAGCAGTTCCCCCGGCTCAGGGTGGATCTTCGAGCAGTACTTC.

This clonotype was observed a handful of times. This sequence joins TRBV7-2 and TRBJ1-2, with TRBD1 matching 8 bases. The CDR3 loop spans 15 amino acids. Trimming removed 1 base from V and 1 base from J; junction bases left unmatched: 2. CDR1 SGHTA and CDR2 FQGNSA come from the germline V gene. The CDR3 nucleotides read TGTGCCAGCAGCTTAGGGGACAGGAGTAACTATGGCTACACCTTC. As protein: CASSLGDRSNYGYTF.

This clonotype has only one observation. This chain joins TRBV7-6 and TRBJ2-7; 8 bases map to TRBD1. Unmatched junction bases numbered 11, after V lost 3 bases and J lost 1 base. This CDR3 spans 17 amino acids. The germline V gene has CDR1 SGHVS and CDR2 FNYEAQ. The CDR3 protein is CASSFLPPGTGSYEQYF. In DNA, the CDR3 is TGTGCCAGCAGCTTCCTCCCTCCCGGGACAGGTTCCTACGAGCAGTACTTC. The full variable domain, completed using reference TRBV7-6 and TRBJ2-7, is GAGVSQSPRYKVTKRGQDVALRCDPISGHVSLYWYRQALGQGPEFLTYFNYEAQQDKSGLPNDRFSAERPEGSISTLTIQRTEQRDSAMYRCASSFLPPGTGSYEQYFGPGTRLTVT.

J is TRBJ2-1 and V is TRBV10-3; a possible D gene is TRBD2 (7 bases). V was clipped by 2 bases and J by 9 bases, with 20 bases between them. Germline CDR1 reads ENHRY; CDR2 reads SYGVKD. This CDR3 contains 16 residues. The CDR3 is CAISEPRGALGTEQFF. In nucleotides, the CDR3 is TGTGCCATCAGTGAGCCACGGGGGGCCCTCGGAACTGAGCAGTTCTTC.

This clonotype is a singleton in its sample. The rearrangement joins TRBV5-1 to TRBJ2-3; 7 nucleotides line up with TRBD1. Unmatched junction bases numbered 6, after V lost 0 bases and J lost 5 bases. Germline V gene data show CDR1 as SGHRS and CDR2 as YFSETQ. CDR3 length: 15 amino acids. DNA for the CDR3: TGCGCCAGCAGCTTGGGACAGGGAGTATTAGATACGCAGTATTTT. Its protein is CASSLGQGVLDTQYF.

The V call is TRBV20-1, the J call TRBJ2-5; TRBD2 matches 8 bases. CDR3 length: 12 residues. CDR1 and CDR2 from the germline V gene are DFQATT and SNEGSKA (reference sequence). The V and J ends lost 6 bases and 2 bases, in that order; junction bases with no gene match: 2. The CDR3 DNA reads TGCAGTGCCATAGCGGGACAAGAGACCCAGTACTTC. Translated: CSAIAGQETQYF.

Only a few counts were recorded for this clonotype. J is TRBJ1-6 and V is TRBV20-1, with D possibly matching TRBD1 (5 bases). The length of the CDR3 is 13 residues. Trimming shortened V by 5 bases and J by 12 bases, and 17 bases separated the two germline ends. CDR1 is DFQATT, CDR2 SNEGSKA, per germline (reference sequence). CDR3 region: CSAHQGYGGPLHF. The CDR3 nucleotides are TGCAGTGCTCATCAGGGCTATGGGGGACCCCTCCACTTT.

This clonotype was counted a few times. The chain links TRBV10-3 to TRBJ2-3; no definite D call. V shed 8 bases and J shed 4 bases, with 13 bases lying between them. Germline V gene sequence: CDR1 ENHRY, CDR2 SYGVKD. The CDR3 runs to 13 residues. CDR3 protein: CAIQAPTSDTQYF. CDR3 bases: TGTGCCATCCAAGCGCCAACTTCAGATACGCAGTATTTT.

The chain carries TRBV7-9 and TRBJ2-7, with D possibly being TRBD2 (6 bases). CDR3 length: 14 amino acids. V dropped 1 base and J dropped 5 bases, with 12 bases sitting between them. Per the germline V gene, CDR1 is SEHNR and CDR2 is FQNEAQ (reference sequence). CDR3 DNA sequence: TGTGCCAGCAGCTTAGATGGGGCGGGGAACGAGCAGTACTTC. Protein: CASSLDGAGNEQYF.

V is TRBV7-2 and J is TRBJ2-1; a weak D match, TRBD2 (6 bases). This CDR3 contains 14 residues. V was cut by 1 base and J by 12 bases, with 16 bases left in between. Germline values: CDR1 SGHTA, CDR2 FQGNSA. The CDR3 DNA follows: TGTGCCAGCAGCTTAGACCCTAGCGAGATTGGGCAGTTCTTC. As protein: CASSLDPSEIGQFF.

This clonotype was observed a handful of times. V and J are TRBV6-1 and TRBJ2-1, with 13 bases matching TRBD2. Germline-derived CDR1 and CDR2 are MNHNS and SASEGT. The CDR3 contains 14 residues. With V trimmed by 6 bases and J by 15 bases, 11 bases remained unmatched. The CDR3 here is CASSAKLAGGLLFF. The DNA of the CDR3 is TGTGCCAGCAGCGCCAAACTAGCGGGAGGGCTACTGTTCTTC.

This clonotype appeared many times. The DNA of the CDR3 is TGTGCCAGCAGCTTGCCAGATACGCAGTATTTT. As protein: CASSLPDTQYF. The rearrangement joins TRBV7-8 to TRBJ2-3, with no clear D. The V gene's germline CDR1 is SGHVS and CDR2 FQNEAQ. The CDR3 spans 11 residues. Trimming stripped 3 bases from V and 4 bases from J, with 2 bases between. Complete variable domain (other parts from reference TRBV7-8 and TRBJ2-3): GAGVSQSPRYKVAKRGQDVALRCDPISGHVSLFWYQQALGQGPEFLTYFQNEAQLDKSGLPSDRFFAERPEGSVSTLKIQRTQQEDSAVYLCASSLPDTQYFGPGTRLTVL.

The rearrangement links TRBV12-3 or TRBV12-4 to TRBJ1-5, with no clear D. The CDR3 covers 13 residues. With 1 base removed from V and 7 bases from J, the gap between germline ends came to 8 bases. The CDR3 loop reads CASSLDGGQPQHF. CDR3 in DNA: TGTGCCAGCAGTTTAGATGGCGGACAGCCCCAGCATTTT.

This chain connects TRBV5-4 to TRBJ2-1, with D perhaps given as TRBD1 or TRBD2 (5 bases each). CDR1 is SGHNT, CDR2 YYREEE, per germline (reference sequence). This CDR3 region has 15 residues. Trimming removed 4 bases from V and 8 bases from J, with 19 bases in between. CDR3 coding DNA: TGTGCCAGCAGCCCTACGGGACCCTTTCGGGATGAGCAGTTCTTC. Translated: CASSPTGPFRDEQFF.

This clonotype has a handful of counts. This rearrangement joins TRBV14 to TRBJ1-1; D is undetermined. This CDR3 region has 12 residues. The ends were cut back, 4 bases at V and 8 bases at J, with 11 bases in the middle. CDR1 is SGHDN and CDR2 is FVKESK in the germline V gene. This CDR3 is CASSPLSGEAFF. CDR3 nucleotides: TGTGCCAGCAGCCCCCTCTCGGGGGAAGCTTTCTTT.

This clonotype has a handful of counts. The CDR3 DNA reads TGTGCCAGCAGCTTGCGGGGCACTAACTATGGCTACACCTTC. As protein: CASSLRGTNYGYTF. The rearrangement joins TRBV5-6 to TRBJ1-2; maybe TRBD1 (5 bases). There are 14 residues in the CDR3. The V and J ends lost 1 base and 0 bases respectively, with 7 bases between them. CDR1 and CDR2 (germline): SGHDT, YYEEEE. The variable domain in full, completed from reference TRBV5-6 and TRBJ1-2, reads DAGVTQSPTHLIKTRGQQVTLRCSPKSGHDTVSWYQQALGQGPQFIFQYYEEEERQRGNFPDRFSGHQFPNYSSELNVNALLLGDSALYLCASSLRGTNYGYTFGSGTRLTVV.

This clonotype was detected only a few times. This chain's CDR3 is CASSHAALGMDTEAFF. The CDR3, as DNA: TGCGCCAGCAGCCATGCCGCTCTCGGTATGGACACTGAAGCTTTCTTT. The chain links TRBV4-1 to TRBJ1-1; D is unclear. CDR1 and CDR2 (germline): MGHRA, YSYEKL. This CDR3 region has 16 residues. V was shortened by 3 bases and J by 3 bases, with 17 bases between the two germline ends.

The genes are TRBV15 and TRBJ2-6; 7 nucleotides agree with TRBD2. Germline V CDR1 and CDR2: LNHNV, YYDKDF (reference sequence). With 5 bases clipped from V and 12 bases from J, the junction kept 7 bases outside the gene matches. This CDR3 has 13 residues. CDR3 protein: CATSGRDGLVLTF. CDR3 in DNA: TGTGCCACCAGCGGGAGGGACGGACTCGTCCTGACTTTC.

This rearrangement joins TRBV10-3 to TRBJ2-6, with no clear D. Germline V CDR1 and CDR2: ENHRY, SYGVKD. The CDR3 sequence is 11 residues long. The ends were cut back, 11 bases at V and 0 bases at J, with 2 bases in the middle. CDR3 residues: CASSGANVLTF. CDR3 nucleotide sequence: TGTGCCTCCTCTGGGGCCAACGTCCTGACTTTC.

The chain has TRBV28 and TRBJ1-1; D may be TRBD1 (5 bases). The CDR3 covers 11 residues. V was cut by 3 bases and J by 8 bases, with 7 bases left in between. The germline V gene encodes CDR1 MDHEN and CDR2 SYDVKM. In DNA, the CDR3 is TGTGCCAGCAGTTTGAACAGGGAAGCTTTCTTT. Translated, it gives CASSLNREAFF.

The chain is built from TRBV20-1 and TRBJ2-6; TRBD1 agrees at 7 bases. There are 20 residues in the CDR3. Germline V CDR1 and CDR2: DFQATT, SNEGSKA (reference sequence). With V trimmed by 0 bases and J by 0 bases, 14 bases remained unmatched. CDR3 sequence (DNA): TGCAGTGCTAGAGACCACGGACGGCAGGGGGTTCACTCTGGGGCCAACGTCCTGACTTTC. It specifies CSARDHGRQGVHSGANVLTF.

Only a few counts were recorded for this clonotype. The chain uses TRBV12-3 or TRBV12-4 and TRBJ2-7, with a tentative D call TRBD2 (6 bases). V lost 1 base, J lost 2 bases, and 12 bases lay in between. There are 15 residues in the CDR3. CDR3 protein: CASSLGLARAYEQYF. CDR3 in DNA: TGTGCCAGCAGTTTAGGGCTAGCGCGAGCCTACGAGCAGTACTTC.